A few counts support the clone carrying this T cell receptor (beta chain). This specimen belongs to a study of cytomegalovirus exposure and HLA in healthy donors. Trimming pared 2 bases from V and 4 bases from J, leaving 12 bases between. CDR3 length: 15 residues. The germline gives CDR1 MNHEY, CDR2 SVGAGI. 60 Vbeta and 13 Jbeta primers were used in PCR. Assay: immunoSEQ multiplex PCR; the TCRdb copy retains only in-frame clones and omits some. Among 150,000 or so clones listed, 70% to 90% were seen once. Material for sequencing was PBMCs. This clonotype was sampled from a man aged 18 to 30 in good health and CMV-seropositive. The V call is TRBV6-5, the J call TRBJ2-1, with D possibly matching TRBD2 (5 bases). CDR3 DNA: TGTGCCAGCAGTTACGAGGACTCCCGGTACAATGAGCAGTTCTTC. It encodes CASSYEDSRYNEQFF.